A few counts support the clone carrying this TCR beta chain. The target antigen is unknown. The data were taken from a study of vaccination and CD4 T cells after COVID-19. Study information: Post-COVID sampling occurred a median approximately 100 days after diagnosis (range 35 to 161).

Time point described: late sampling 161 to 241 days after vaccination in a few convalescent patients. This sample's treatment: approximately 11-day PBMC culture with coronavirus spike peptide pools or control peptides (ViraFEST assay). The CDR3 extends over 16 amino acids. CDR1 and CDR2 (germline): SEHNR, FQNEAQ (reference sequence). Trimming took 9 bases from V and 0 from J, leaving 15 bases between them. With the Oncomine TCR Beta short-read assay, DNA from cultured CD4+ T cells was sequenced. A single record per CDR3 protein comes from TCRdb applying MiXCR to the PCR reads. The sample holds approximately 24,000 distinct CDR3 sequences, 35% to 55% seen once.

The TCR sequence derives from a human donor who had recovered from COVID-19. This chain joins TRBV7-9 and TRBJ1-6; the D gene is possibly TRBD1 (6 bases). The sequencing here drew on CD4+ T cells from blood, cultured in vitro, taken about 7 months after SARS-CoV-2 vaccination. CDR3 coding DNA: TGTGCCAGTCTGCAGGGGTCAGGCTCCTATAATTCACCCCTCCACTTT. Amino acids: CASLQGSGSYNSPLHF.